This TCR beta chain emerged from a study of T-cell reconstitution after alpha-beta-depleted transplantation in children (dated by TCRdb to 2016 to 2017). Notes on the research overall: The study quantitatively tracked T-cell immune reconstitution after TCRalphabeta/CD19-depleted allogeneic hematopoietic cell transplantation in children using TCR repertoire profiling.

Comments on this clonotype: There is no known antigen for this receptor. No base qualities exist here, and no much larger clone lies one base off it.

Receptor amplification or capture employed PCR. Sequenced using an Illumina HiSeq 2500. TCR library preparation used molecular barcoding, with unique molecular identifiers applied to normalize quantification of the TCRbeta repertoire. The public reads were reanalyzed by TCRdb: fastp trimming at Q25, MiXCR alignment, in-frame beta chains only. One record per CDR3 amino acid sequence lists the most common genes and DNA. The sample table shows 450,000 to 500,000 distinct CDR3 sequences, and 9.5% to 15% are seen once. Of the sample, about 5.4% is held by the ten largest clones. This material consisted of PBMCs from the stem cell graft donor, taken from the stem cell graft. The sequence was collected from a human donor who donated a stem cell graft to a child with combined immunodeficiency.

The sequenced DNA is TGTGCCAGCAGCTTAGGGGGGGCTAGCGGGAGCGTTGAAGATACGCAGTATTTT. It is translated as CASSLGGASGSVEDTQYF. The sequence is built from TRBV11-2 and TRBJ2-3; TRBD2 agrees with 10 junctional bases. For CDR1 and CDR2, the germline V gene lists SGHAT and FQNNGV. V has 1 base trimmed and J has 5 bases trimmed; junction bases matching no gene number 12. Reading from cysteine to phenylalanine, the CDR3 counts 18 amino acids. The DNA shown is the 54-base CDR3, in frame from base 1.